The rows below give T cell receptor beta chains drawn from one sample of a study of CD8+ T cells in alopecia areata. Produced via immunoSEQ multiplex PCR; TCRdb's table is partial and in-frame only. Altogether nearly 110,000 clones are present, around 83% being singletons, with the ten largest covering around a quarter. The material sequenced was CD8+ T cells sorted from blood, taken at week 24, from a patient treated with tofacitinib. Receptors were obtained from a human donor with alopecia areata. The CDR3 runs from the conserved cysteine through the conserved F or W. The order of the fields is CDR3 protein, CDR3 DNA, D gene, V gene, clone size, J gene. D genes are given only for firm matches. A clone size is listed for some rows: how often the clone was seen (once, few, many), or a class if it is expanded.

cdr3_aa: CASSRVSGANVLTF
cdr3_nt: TGTGCCAGCAGCCGGGTCTCTGGGGCCAACGTCCTGACTTTC
d_call: NA
v_call: TRBV11-1
clone_size: NA
j_call: TRBJ2-6

cdr3_aa: CASSMMTVTNEKLFF
cdr3_nt: TGTGCCAGTAGTATGATGACTGTGACCAATGAAAAACTGTTTTTT
d_call: NA
v_call: TRBV19
clone_size: NA
j_call: TRBJ1-4

cdr3_aa: CASSLLGEQPQHF
cdr3_nt: TGTGCCAGCAGTTTATTAGGGGAACAGCCCCAGCATTTT
d_call: NA
v_call: TRBV27
clone_size: NA
j_call: TRBJ1-5

cdr3_aa: CASSVGEGRLDYEQYF
cdr3_nt: TGTGCCAGCAGCGTAGGGGAGGGACGGTTAGACTACGAGCAGTACTTC
d_call: TRBD2
v_call: TRBV9
clone_size: few
j_call: TRBJ2-7

cdr3_aa: CASSDSPRANYNNEQFF
cdr3_nt: TGTGCCAGCAGCGATAGCCCCAGGGCGAACTACAACAATGAGCAGTTCTTC
d_call: NA
v_call: TRBV7-6
clone_size: NA
j_call: TRBJ2-1

cdr3_aa: CASSAGGRGNEQFF
cdr3_nt: TGCGCCAGCAGCGCGGGGGGGCGTGGCAATGAGCAGTTCTTC
d_call: TRBD2
v_call: TRBV5-1
clone_size: NA
j_call: TRBJ2-1

cdr3_aa: CASSQTDGGVVETQYF
cdr3_nt: TGCGCCAGCAGCCAAACAGACGGGGGGGTGGTGGAGACCCAGTACTTC
d_call: TRBD2
v_call: TRBV4-1
clone_size: NA
j_call: TRBJ2-5

cdr3_aa: CASSTLANEQFF
cdr3_nt: TGTGCCAGCAGTACTCTAGCGAATGAGCAGTTCTTC
d_call: NA
v_call: TRBV6-5
clone_size: NA
j_call: TRBJ2-1

cdr3_aa: CAISESIAAGELFF
cdr3_nt: TGTGCCATCAGTGAGTCCATCGCCGCCGGGGAGCTGTTTTTT
d_call: NA
v_call: TRBV10-3
clone_size: NA
j_call: TRBJ2-2

cdr3_aa: CASSLPVTEAFF
cdr3_nt: TGTGCCAGCTCCCTCCCGGTGACTGAAGCTTTCTTT
d_call: NA
v_call: TRBV18
clone_size: once
j_call: TRBJ1-1

cdr3_aa: CASSYSRGGGTDTQYF
cdr3_nt: TGTGCCAGCAGTTACTCGCGGGGGGGAGGCACAGATACGCAGTATTTT
d_call: TRBD2
v_call: TRBV6-5
clone_size: NA
j_call: TRBJ2-3